Included here is one T cell receptor beta chain sequence, with context. The J segment lost 3 bases and the V segment lost 3 bases, leaving 5 bases of the junction unmatched. Germline V gene sequence: CDR1 GTSNPN, CDR2 SVGIG (reference sequence). This CDR3 comprises 14 residues. Assay: immunoSEQ multiplex PCR; the TCRdb copy retains only in-frame clones and omits some. The sample lists 50,000 or so clones; 77% were seen once. This sample is drawn from a study of blood T cell repertoires in COVID-19. Sequenced material: peripheral blood. The chain joins TRBV30 to TRBJ1-5, with 7 positions matching TRBD1. The receptor's source is a human donor with active or convalescent COVID-19. The donor label of this sample is uncertain. The CDR3 protein is CAWSFGQDNQPQHF. The CDR3, as DNA: TGTGCCTGGAGCTTTGGACAGGACAATCAGCCCCAGCATTTT.